A selection of T cell receptor beta chains follows, all from one sample in a study of cytomegalovirus exposure and HLA in healthy donors. Sequencing was performed with immunoSEQ multiplex PCR; in TCRdb, only in-frame clones are kept and a portion is missing. The table records tens of thousands of clones, 75% of them present only once. The sequencing sample was made of PBMCs. The receptors derive from a woman in her thirties or forties in good health and CMV-seropositive. The CDR3 runs from the conserved cysteine through the conserved F or W. D genes are given only for firm matches. Not all rows give a size; the values are once, few, many and, for expanded clones, a class.

v_gene: TRBV7-9; d_gene: TRBD2; len: 17; j_gene: TRBJ2-2; abundance: -; CDR3aa: CASSGTGTSGNTGELFF; CDR3nt: TGTGCCAGCAGCGGAACCGGGACTAGCGGAAACACCGGGGAGCTGTTTTTT
v_gene: TRBV6-5; d_gene: -; len: 15; j_gene: TRBJ2-7; abundance: few; CDR3aa: CASSPSSGGAGEQYF; CDR3nt: TGTGCCAGCAGCCCCTCCAGTGGGGGGGCGGGGGAGCAGTACTTC
v_gene: TRBV13; d_gene: -; len: 16; j_gene: TRBJ2-1; abundance: -; CDR3aa: CASSLEGGGQGNEQFF; CDR3nt: TGTGCCAGCAGCTTAGAAGGCGGGGGCCAGGGGAATGAGCAGTTCTTC
v_gene: TRBV7-2; d_gene: TRBD2; len: 16; j_gene: TRBJ2-2; abundance: -; CDR3aa: CASSLVGGRITGELFF; CDR3nt: TGTGCCAGCAGCTTAGTGGGAGGGAGAATCACCGGGGAGCTGTTTTTT
v_gene: TRBV27; d_gene: TRBD1; len: 15; j_gene: TRBJ1-6; abundance: -; CDR3aa: CASSINRDRNSPLHF; CDR3nt: TGTGCCAGCAGTATTAACCGGGACAGGAATTCACCCCTCCACTTT
v_gene: TRBV4-1; d_gene: TRBD1; len: 15; j_gene: TRBJ2-7; abundance: few; CDR3aa: CASSQESRTGDEQYF; CDR3nt: TGCGCCAGCAGCCAAGAATCGCGGACAGGGGACGAGCAGTACTTC
v_gene: TRBV6-6; d_gene: -; len: 14; j_gene: TRBJ2-4; abundance: -; CDR3aa: CASISRDFQNIQYF; CDR3nt: TGTGCCAGCATCAGCCGGGACTTTCAAAACATTCAGTACTTC
v_gene: TRBV10-2; d_gene: -; len: 11; j_gene: TRBJ2-7; abundance: -; CDR3aa: CASKAANEQYF; CDR3nt: TGCGCCAGCAAGGCGGCCAACGAGCAGTACTTC
v_gene: TRBV6-4; d_gene: -; len: 13; j_gene: TRBJ2-7; abundance: few; CDR3aa: CASSDSPDSEQYF; CDR3nt: TGTGCCAGCAGTGACTCGCCCGACTCCGAGCAGTACTTC
v_gene: TRBV30; d_gene: -; len: 12; j_gene: TRBJ2-7; abundance: -; CDR3aa: CAWNHREIPQYF; CDR3nt: TGTGCCTGGAACCACAGGGAAATCCCCCAGTACTTC
v_gene: TRBV6-6; d_gene: TRBD2; len: 15; j_gene: TRBJ2-7; abundance: -; CDR3aa: CASSSRQGGNYEQYF; CDR3nt: TGTGCCAGCAGTTCCAGGCAGGGAGGGAACTACGAGCAGTACTTC
v_gene: TRBV6-1; d_gene: -; len: 13; j_gene: TRBJ1-2; abundance: once; CDR3aa: CASTLSTPYGYTF; CDR3nt: TGTGCCAGCACCCTTAGCACCCCCTATGGCTACACCTTC
v_gene: TRBV12-5; d_gene: -; len: 14; j_gene: TRBJ1-1; abundance: -; CDR3aa: CASGLFQGEAEAFF; CDR3nt: TGTGCTAGTGGTTTGTTCCAAGGAGAAGCTGAAGCTTTCTTT
v_gene: TRBV7-8; d_gene: TRBD2; len: 16; j_gene: TRBJ2-3; abundance: -; CDR3aa: CASSFLSGAPTDTQYF; CDR3nt: TGTGCCAGCAGCTTCCTGAGCGGGGCCCCCACAGATACGCAGTATTTT
v_gene: TRBV9; d_gene: TRBD2; len: 17; j_gene: TRBJ2-3; abundance: once; CDR3aa: CASSVDPSGGATDTQYF; CDR3nt: TGTGCCAGCAGCGTAGATCCTAGCGGGGGGGCAACAGATACGCAGTATTTT
v_gene: TRBV4-1; d_gene: TRBD2; len: 15; j_gene: TRBJ2-1; abundance: -; CDR3aa: CASRTSGGPGRGQFF; CDR3nt: TGCGCCAGCAGAACGAGCGGGGGGCCCGGCCGGGGGCAGTTCTTC
v_gene: TRBV4-1; d_gene: -; len: 15; j_gene: TRBJ2-7; abundance: -; CDR3aa: CASSQGGTLIGEQYF; CDR3nt: TGCGCCAGCAGCCAAGGCGGGACTCTCATTGGCGAGCAGTACTTC
v_gene: TRBV9; d_gene: -; len: 12; j_gene: TRBJ2-3; abundance: -; CDR3aa: CASSPNTDTQYF; CDR3nt: TGTGCCAGCAGTCCTAACACAGATACGCAGTATTTT
v_gene: TRBV2; d_gene: TRBD2; len: 12; j_gene: TRBJ2-3; abundance: -; CDR3aa: CATSDRTDTQYF; CDR3nt: TGTGCAACTAGCGACCGCACAGATACGCAGTATTTT
v_gene: TRBV19; d_gene: TRBD1; len: 15; j_gene: TRBJ1-5; abundance: -; CDR3aa: CASTPDRGENQPQHF; CDR3nt: TGTGCCAGTACCCCGGACAGGGGGGAGAATCAGCCCCAGCATTTT
v_gene: TRBV29-1; d_gene: -; len: 10; j_gene: TRBJ1-1; abundance: -; CDR3aa: CSVAGTEAFF; CDR3nt: TGCAGCGTTGCGGGCACTGAAGCTTTCTTT
v_gene: TRBV5-6; d_gene: TRBD1; len: 15; j_gene: TRBJ2-3; abundance: -; CDR3aa: CASSKDRGATDTQYF; CDR3nt: TGTGCCAGCAGCAAGGACAGGGGGGCCACAGATACGCAGTATTTT
v_gene: TRBV27; d_gene: -; len: 11; j_gene: TRBJ2-7; abundance: -; CDR3aa: CASSQGIEQYF; CDR3nt: TGTGCCAGCAGTCAGGGGATCGAGCAGTACTTC
v_gene: TRBV2; d_gene: TRBD2; len: 11; j_gene: TRBJ2-7; abundance: -; CDR3aa: CASKRDYEQYF; CDR3nt: TGTGCCAGCAAGCGGGACTACGAGCAGTACTTC
v_gene: TRBV10-3; d_gene: -; len: 13; j_gene: TRBJ2-5; abundance: -; CDR3aa: CAIRGGVQETQYF; CDR3nt: TGTGCCATCAGAGGCGGGGTCCAAGAGACCCAGTACTTC
v_gene: TRBV15; d_gene: -; len: 16; j_gene: TRBJ1-2; abundance: -; CDR3aa: CATSREQGRGDYGYTF; CDR3nt: TGTGCCACCAGCAGAGAACAGGGAAGGGGTGACTATGGCTACACCTTC
v_gene: TRBV7-8; d_gene: -; len: 14; j_gene: TRBJ1-1; abundance: -; CDR3aa: CASSQGLGGAEAFF; CDR3nt: TGTGCCAGCAGCCAGGGACTCGGAGGGGCTGAAGCTTTCTTT
v_gene: TRBV10-2; d_gene: TRBD2; len: 18; j_gene: TRBJ2-2; abundance: -; CDR3aa: CASSESRTSGVYTGELFF; CDR3nt: TGCGCCAGCAGTGAGTCGAGGACTAGCGGGGTTTACACCGGGGAGCTGTTTTTT
v_gene: TRBV30; d_gene: -; len: 15; j_gene: TRBJ1-3; abundance: -; CDR3aa: CAWSGTASIGNTIYF; CDR3nt: TGTGCCTGGAGTGGCACCGCGTCCATCGGAAACACCATATATTTT
v_gene: TRBV6-1; d_gene: TRBD1; len: 12; j_gene: TRBJ1-2; abundance: few; CDR3aa: CASSEPGTAYTF; CDR3nt: TGTGCCAGCAGTGAGCCCGGGACAGCTTACACCTTC
v_gene: TRBV2; d_gene: TRBD1; len: 12; j_gene: TRBJ2-5; abundance: once; CDR3aa: CASGQGAETQYF; CDR3nt: TGTGCCAGCGGACAGGGGGCGGAGACCCAGTACTTC
v_gene: TRBV6-5; d_gene: -; len: 14; j_gene: TRBJ2-7; abundance: once; CDR3aa: CASSAAGILHEQYF; CDR3nt: TGTGCCAGCAGTGCTGCCGGGATCTTGCACGAGCAGTACTTC
v_gene: TRBV6-1; d_gene: -; len: 16; j_gene: TRBJ1-6; abundance: -; CDR3aa: CASSEKGRRDNSPLHF; CDR3nt: TGTGCCAGCAGTGAAAAGGGGCGGAGGGATAATTCACCCCTCCACTTT
v_gene: TRBV7-6; d_gene: TRBD1; len: 15; j_gene: TRBJ1-4; abundance: -; CDR3aa: CASSPRGDEDEKLFF; CDR3nt: TGTGCCAGCAGCCCCAGGGGGGATGAAGATGAAAAACTGTTTTTT
v_gene: TRBV6-1; d_gene: -; len: 14; j_gene: TRBJ2-7; abundance: once; CDR3aa: CASYKSQPSYEQYF; CDR3nt: TGTGCCAGTTATAAGTCACAGCCCAGTTACGAGCAGTACTTC
v_gene: TRBV14; d_gene: TRBD1; len: 13; j_gene: TRBJ1-2; abundance: -; CDR3aa: CASSLGTVYGYTF; CDR3nt: TGTGCCAGCAGCCTTGGGACAGTTTATGGCTACACCTTC
v_gene: TRBV6-4; d_gene: -; len: 13; j_gene: TRBJ1-1; abundance: -; CDR3aa: CASSDRESGEAFF; CDR3nt: TGTGCCAGCAGTGACAGGGAGAGCGGTGAAGCTTTCTTT
v_gene: TRBV27; d_gene: TRBD2; len: 12; j_gene: TRBJ2-1; abundance: -; CDR3aa: CASSYYGGVQFF; CDR3nt: TGTGCCAGCAGTTACTACGGGGGGGTGCAGTTCTTC
v_gene: TRBV19; d_gene: TRBD1; len: 13; j_gene: TRBJ1-1; abundance: few; CDR3aa: CASSRQGNTEAFF; CDR3nt: TGTGCCAGTAGTAGACAGGGGAACACTGAAGCTTTCTTT
v_gene: TRBV18; d_gene: TRBD1; len: 14; j_gene: TRBJ2-7; abundance: -; CDR3aa: CASSPPGQGHEQYF; CDR3nt: TGTGCCAGCTCACCACCAGGACAGGGTCACGAGCAGTACTTC
v_gene: TRBV7-5; d_gene: -; len: 14; j_gene: TRBJ1-2; abundance: -; CDR3aa: CARSLMETLGGYTF; CDR3nt: TGTGCCAGAAGCTTAATGGAGACACTAGGTGGCTACACCTTC
v_gene: TRBV6-5; d_gene: TRBD1; len: 14; j_gene: TRBJ2-1; abundance: -; CDR3aa: CASSFGTGLDEQFF; CDR3nt: TGTGCCAGCTCGTTCGGGACAGGGCTCGATGAGCAGTTCTTC
v_gene: TRBV10-1; d_gene: -; len: 13; j_gene: TRBJ2-7; abundance: -; CDR3aa: CASSEGAAYEQYF; CDR3nt: TGCGCCAGCAGTGAGGGGGCAGCCTACGAGCAGTACTTC
v_gene: TRBV25-1; d_gene: -; len: 14; j_gene: TRBJ2-2; abundance: -; CDR3aa: CASSGRGGWEELFF; CDR3nt: TGTGCCAGCAGTGGCCGCGGAGGGTGGGAGGAGCTGTTTTTT
v_gene: TRBV18; d_gene: -; len: 16; j_gene: TRBJ2-5; abundance: -; CDR3aa: CASSPPIGQLQETQYF; CDR3nt: TGTGCCAGCTCACCTCCAATCGGACAGCTCCAAGAGACCCAGTACTTC
v_gene: TRBV5-6; d_gene: TRBD1; len: 16; j_gene: TRBJ1-5; abundance: -; CDR3aa: CASSLGQAFSNQPQHF; CDR3nt: TGTGCCAGCAGCCTAGGACAGGCTTTTAGCAATCAGCCCCAGCATTTT
v_gene: TRBV6-1; d_gene: TRBD1; len: 15; j_gene: TRBJ2-7; abundance: -; CDR3aa: CASKPRDRGWEEQYF; CDR3nt: TGTGCCAGCAAGCCCAGGGACAGGGGCTGGGAAGAGCAGTACTTC